This record concerns one T cell receptor beta chain sequence. Sample time point: blood 4 weeks post-SBRT, at nephrectomy. Noted treatment: 15 Gy SBRT to primary tumor, nephrectomy 4 weeks later. Nephrectomy followed 15 Gy stereotactic body radiation by 4 weeks. The entry originates in a study of radiation and T cells in renal cell carcinoma. TCRdb keeps only in-frame clones here, not all; method: immunoSEQ multiplex PCR. Here the sample spans around 100,000 clones, 70% to 85% being singletons. V was trimmed by 1 base and J by 6 bases, leaving 7 bases between them. The CDR3 sequence is 12 residues long. Germline V gene data show CDR1 as SGHVS and CDR2 as FNYEAQ.

The chain recombines TRBV7-6 with TRBJ2-7; D is unresolved. The clonotype was recovered from a man between 60 and 70 years old with renal cell carcinoma. The sequencing used blood, collected from a patient whose treatment included radiotherapy and nephrectomy. CDR3 nucleotides: TGTGCCAGCAGCTTAGAAGGGTCCGAGCAGTACTTC. Its protein product is CASSLEGSEQYF.